These T cell receptor beta chains were read from a single sample in a study of blood T cell repertoires in COVID-19. Sequencing used immunoSEQ multiplex PCR; TCRdb keeps in-frame clones, though not all of them. The sample has about 320,000 clones; around 92% are singletons. The specimen was peripheral blood. Every receptor here comes from a man between 18 and 29 years old who had recovered from COVID-19. The CDR3 runs from the conserved cysteine through the conserved F or W. Each record gives: clone size, V gene, D gene, J gene, CDR3 protein, CDR3 DNA. A D gene is named only where the DNA matches it firmly. Part of the rows lack a size; the others show once, few, many or a class for expanded clones.

abundance: NA
v_gene: TRBV7-9
d_gene: NA
j_gene: TRBJ1-1
CDR3aa: CASSALQGITEAFF
CDR3nt: TGTGCCAGCAGCGCCCTCCAGGGGATCACTGAAGCTTTCTTT

abundance: once
v_gene: TRBV19
d_gene: NA
j_gene: TRBJ2-1
CDR3aa: CASSGRYNEQFF
CDR3nt: TGTGCCAGTAGTGGCCGTTACAATGAGCAGTTCTTC

abundance: once
v_gene: TRBV10-3
d_gene: NA
j_gene: TRBJ1-1
CDR3aa: CAINGRENTEAFF
CDR3nt: TGTGCCATCAATGGGCGGGAGAACACTGAAGCTTTCTTT

abundance: NA
v_gene: TRBV5-4
d_gene: TRBD1
j_gene: TRBJ1-2
CDR3aa: CASRLMGQGGKLNYGYTF
CDR3nt: TGTGCCAGCAGGCTTATGGGACAGGGGGGGAAGCTTAACTATGGCTACACCTTC

abundance: NA
v_gene: TRBV5-1
d_gene: NA
j_gene: TRBJ1-3
CDR3aa: CASSLATDSGNTIYF
CDR3nt: TGCGCCAGCAGCCTAGCGACTGACTCTGGAAACACCATATATTTT

abundance: once
v_gene: TRBV19
d_gene: NA
j_gene: TRBJ2-7
CDR3aa: CASSDALGTKSYEQYF
CDR3nt: TGTGCCAGTAGTGACGCGTTGGGGACAAAATCCTACGAGCAGTACTTC

abundance: NA
v_gene: TRBV9
d_gene: NA
j_gene: TRBJ2-1
CDR3aa: CASSVGAPGDEQFF
CDR3nt: TGTGCCAGCAGCGTAGGAGCCCCAGGGGATGAGCAGTTCTTC

abundance: NA
v_gene: TRBV6-6
d_gene: NA
j_gene: TRBJ1-1
CDR3aa: CASSYSGGLEAFF
CDR3nt: TGTGCCAGCAGTTACAGTGGCGGGCTTGAAGCTTTCTTT

abundance: NA
v_gene: TRBV18
d_gene: NA
j_gene: TRBJ2-2
CDR3aa: CASSPWHVANTGELFF
CDR3nt: TGTGCCAGCTCACCGTGGCACGTCGCGAACACCGGGGAGCTGTTTTTT

abundance: few
v_gene: TRBV7-2
d_gene: TRBD1
j_gene: TRBJ2-2
CDR3aa: CASSLVAGGTGELFF
CDR3nt: TGTGCCAGCAGCTTAGTGGCAGGGGGCACCGGGGAGCTGTTTTTT

abundance: NA
v_gene: TRBV7-6
d_gene: NA
j_gene: TRBJ2-1
CDR3aa: CASSSQDNRNNEQFF
CDR3nt: TGTGCCAGCAGCTCCCAAGACAACCGCAACAATGAGCAGTTCTTC

abundance: NA
v_gene: TRBV5-1
d_gene: NA
j_gene: TRBJ2-6
CDR3aa: CASSLDAGSGANVLTF
CDR3nt: TGCGCCAGCAGCCTGGATGCCGGCTCTGGGGCCAACGTCCTGACTTTC

abundance: NA
v_gene: TRBV27
d_gene: NA
j_gene: TRBJ2-1
CDR3aa: CASSVLAGEYNEQFF
CDR3nt: TGTGCCAGCAGTGTTCTCGCAGGGGAATACAATGAGCAGTTCTTC

abundance: NA
v_gene: TRBV30
d_gene: NA
j_gene: TRBJ2-7
CDR3aa: CAWSVPSKLYEQYF
CDR3nt: TGTGCCTGGAGTGTACCTAGCAAACTCTACGAGCAGTACTTC

abundance: NA
v_gene: TRBV14
d_gene: NA
j_gene: TRBJ2-7
CDR3aa: CASSQVGQRYEQYF
CDR3nt: TGTGCCAGCAGCCAAGTAGGACAGAGATACGAGCAGTACTTC

abundance: NA
v_gene: TRBV7-9
d_gene: TRBD1
j_gene: TRBJ1-3
CDR3aa: CASSFPGQGSNTIYF
CDR3nt: TGTGCCAGCAGCTTTCCGGGACAGGGGTCAAACACCATATATTTT

abundance: NA
v_gene: TRBV10-3
d_gene: TRBD1
j_gene: TRBJ2-1
CDR3aa: CAIREVPGQPYNEQFF
CDR3nt: TGTGCCATCAGAGAGGTCCCGGGACAGCCCTACAATGAGCAGTTCTTC

abundance: NA
v_gene: TRBV29-1
d_gene: TRBD1
j_gene: TRBJ2-7
CDR3aa: CSVETGTGSYEQYF
CDR3nt: TGCAGCGTTGAAACCGGGACAGGATCCTACGAGCAGTACTTC

abundance: NA
v_gene: TRBV28
d_gene: TRBD1
j_gene: TRBJ1-2
CDR3aa: CASGQGTYGYTF
CDR3nt: TGTGCCAGCGGACAGGGTACCTATGGCTACACCTTC

abundance: NA
v_gene: TRBV7-9
d_gene: NA
j_gene: TRBJ2-1
CDR3aa: CASSSSQLDNEQFF
CDR3nt: TGTGCCAGCAGCTCCTCGCAGCTAGACAATGAGCAGTTCTTC

abundance: NA
v_gene: TRBV2
d_gene: TRBD1
j_gene: TRBJ2-3
CDR3aa: CASSTGTGSPDTQYF
CDR3nt: TGTGCCAGCAGCACCGGGACAGGGTCCCCAGATACGCAGTATTTT

abundance: few
v_gene: TRBV7-3
d_gene: TRBD2
j_gene: TRBJ2-2
CDR3aa: CASSLNSGTNTGELFF
CDR3nt: TGTGCCAGCAGCTTAAATAGCGGGACGAACACCGGGGAGCTGTTTTTT

abundance: NA
v_gene: TRBV30
d_gene: NA
j_gene: TRBJ2-1
CDR3aa: CAWERRTYNEQFF
CDR3nt: TGTGCCTGGGAGCGGAGGACCTACAATGAGCAGTTCTTC

abundance: NA
v_gene: TRBV28
d_gene: NA
j_gene: TRBJ1-2
CDR3aa: CASLGGTNYGYTF
CDR3nt: TGTGCCAGCTTGGGGGGTACTAACTATGGCTACACCTTC

abundance: NA
v_gene: TRBV29-1
d_gene: TRBD1
j_gene: TRBJ2-7
CDR3aa: CSVATGDNEQYF
CDR3nt: TGCAGCGTTGCAACAGGGGATAACGAGCAGTACTTC

abundance: NA
v_gene: TRBV19
d_gene: TRBD1
j_gene: TRBJ1-2
CDR3aa: CASRITGEANGYTF
CDR3nt: TGTGCCAGTAGGATCACAGGGGAGGCGAACGGCTACACCTTC

abundance: NA
v_gene: TRBV11-1
d_gene: TRBD2
j_gene: TRBJ2-5
CDR3aa: CASSPLGGRAGETQYF
CDR3nt: TGTGCCAGCAGCCCACTCGGGGGGAGAGCCGGAGAGACCCAGTACTTC

abundance: NA
v_gene: TRBV9
d_gene: NA
j_gene: TRBJ1-2
CDR3aa: CASSVGGGLTYGYTF
CDR3nt: TGTGCCAGCAGCGTAGGCGGGGGGCTTACCTATGGCTACACCTTC

abundance: NA
v_gene: TRBV6-5
d_gene: NA
j_gene: TRBJ1-1
CDR3aa: CASTTPGGNTEAFF
CDR3nt: TGTGCCAGCACCACCCCCGGCGGGAACACTGAAGCTTTCTTT

abundance: NA
v_gene: TRBV5-1
d_gene: TRBD2
j_gene: TRBJ2-7
CDR3aa: CASSTTSGENYEQYF
CDR3nt: TGCGCCAGCAGCACAACTAGCGGGGAAAACTACGAGCAGTACTTC

abundance: NA
v_gene: TRBV21-1
d_gene: NA
j_gene: TRBJ2-5
CDR3aa: CASIPPGWHGQETQYF
CDR3nt: TGTGCCAGCATCCCGCCAGGGTGGCATGGCCAAGAGACCCAGTACTTC